This T cell receptor beta chain was captured in a study of T cells expressing NK-cell markers. TCR beta libraries carry UMIs added by 5'RACE template switching. TCRdb reworked the 5' RACE reads into one entry per CDR3 protein, no DNA. The table for this sample gives a few hundred thousand distinct CDR3 sequences. Findings and caveats of the study: Five or six donors showed dominant NKG2C+ clonotypes comprising roughly 1.0-7.0% of their CD8+ T cells.

A remark on this clonotype: Its antigen is currently unknown.

Germline assignment: CDR1 MNHNS and CDR2 SASEGT. The CDR3 is 13 residues long. The origin of this receptor is a man between 18 and 69 years old in good health. Specimen: blood T cells: a sorted CD56 or NKG2C T cell subset, CD4+ or CD8+ T cells, or bulk PBMC T cells (not recorded which). This sequence joins TRBV6-1 and TRBJ2-5; TCRdb names TRBD1, which stays unverified in the absence of DNA. This CDR3 is CASRSGQQETQYF.